This T cell receptor beta chain was found in a study of cytomegalovirus exposure and HLA in healthy donors. Primers for the PCR totalled 60 Vbeta and 13 Jbeta. The repertoire was sequenced with immunoSEQ multiplex PCR; TCRdb's copy has only in-frame clones and lacks some. The top ten hold 3.9% of the sample, which has some 130,000 clones, approximately 80% seen once. The CDR3 covers 17 residues. CDR1 SGHRS and CDR2 YFSETQ come from the germline V gene. With 3 bases clipped from V and 2 bases from J, the junction kept 8 bases outside the gene matches. This TCR was recovered from a male donor in good health and CMV-seronegative. The sequenced sample consisted of PBMCs. This chain uses TRBV5-1 with TRBJ2-2; 9 bases line up with TRBD1. The CDR3 is CASSSPTGGGNTGELFF. CDR3 bases: TGCGCCAGCAGCTCTCCTACAGGGGGCGGAAACACCGGGGAGCTGTTTTTT.